The 20 T cell receptor beta chains below were found in one sample sequenced in a study of shared clonotypes between healthy human individuals. TCRdb's copy holds only in-frame clones and misses some; the assay was immunoSEQ multiplex PCR. The table records nearly 1,000,000 clones, roughly 72% of them present only once. What was sequenced was memory CD4+ T cells sorted from blood. Indicated subset: CD45RA-negative fraction. These receptors were obtained from a man aged 18 to 30 in good health.

About this clone itself: At one end the junction does not follow the germline gene, possibly because of a read error. J is TRBJ2-6 and V is TRBV9; D ambiguous. The CDR3 contains 14 residues. The germline CDR1 and CDR2 sequences are SGDLS and YYNGEE. The CDR3 sequence is CASSAFPGANVLTF. The CDR3 DNA reads TGTGCCAGCAGCGCCTTCCCTGGTGCCAACGTCCTGACTTTC.

J is TRBJ2-1 and V is TRBV9; D remains unclear. V was pared by 4 bases and J by 5 bases, with 16 bases between. This CDR3 has 15 residues. Germline CDR1 reads SGDLS; CDR2 reads YYNGEE. In DNA form, the CDR3 reads TGTGCCAGCAGCCCAACGACTGGGTCCCACAATGAGCAGTTCTTC. Translated: CASSPTTGSHNEQFF.

This clone has a single count. The chain recombines TRBV7-8 with TRBJ1-1; 9 bases line up with TRBD1. The J segment lost 5 bases and the V segment lost 6 bases, leaving 4 bases of the junction unmatched. The CDR3 loop spans 13 amino acids. Germline assignment: CDR1 SGHVS and CDR2 FQNEAQ. The CDR3 sequence: CASSSDRGTEAFF. CDR3 bases: TGTGCCAGCAGTTCTGACAGGGGGACTGAAGCTTTCTTT.

V usage is TRBV11-1 and J usage is TRBJ2-3; the match to TRBD1 covers 12 bases. Germline CDR1 SGHAT, CDR2 FQDESV (reference sequence). After removal of 5 bases from V and 5 bases from J, the junction contained 11 bases not matched to a gene. The length of the CDR3 is 17 residues. Here the CDR3 DNA reads TGTGCCAGCAGCCTCGCCGGGACAGGGGGCCGGGGAGATACGCAGTATTTT. Translated: CASSLAGTGGRGDTQYF.

This chain uses TRBV14 with TRBJ1-2; a weak D match, TRBD1 (6 bases). Trimming pared 1 base from V and 0 bases from J, leaving 9 bases between. The CDR3 totals 15 residues. CDR1 and CDR2 (germline): SGHDN, FVKESK. In DNA, the CDR3 is TGTGCCAGCAGCCAAGGACAGGCCCCTAACTATGGCTACACCTTC. This gives the protein CASSQGQAPNYGYTF.

The chain has TRBV6-1 and TRBJ1-1; D unresolved. V lost 2 bases and J 0 bases, leaving 10 bases between the germline ends. The CDR3 is made up of 15 amino acids. From germline, CDR1 is MNHNS and CDR2 SASEGT. CDR3 nucleotides: TGTGCCAGCAGTGAATCTAGGAGCTTGAACACTGAAGCTTTCTTT. Its protein product is CASSESRSLNTEAFF.

This clone was counted a single time. The rearrangement uses TRBV5-6 and TRBJ2-7, with TRBD2 matching 7 bases. Trimming removed 1 base from V and 6 bases from J; junction bases left unmatched: 4. This CDR3 has 13 residues. Germline lookup yields CDR1 SGHDT and CDR2 YYEEEE. The CDR3 spells CASSLTGRGEQYF. Written as DNA, the CDR3 is TGTGCCAGCAGCTTGACGGGGAGGGGCGAGCAGTACTTC.

CDR3 region: CASSNRQGGFYGYTF. The DNA for the CDR3 is TGTGCCAGCAGCAACCGGCAGGGGGGATTCTATGGCTACACCTTC. This chain joins TRBV11-2 and TRBJ1-2; TRBD1 matches at 7 bases. Germline CDR1 and CDR2: SGHAT and FQNNGV. Trimming at V came to 5 bases and at J to 4 bases, leaving 10 bases not matched to a gene. CDR3 length equals 15 residues.

V is TRBV19 and J is TRBJ1-2, with D perhaps TRBD1 (6 bases). Trimming cost V 3 bases and J 4 bases, with 15 bases left between them. From germline, CDR1 is LNHDA and CDR2 SQIVND (reference sequence). This CDR3 comprises 15 residues. The CDR3: CASSISQGSTYGYTF. The CDR3 nucleotides read TGTGCCAGTAGTATTAGTCAGGGGTCTACCTATGGCTACACCTTC.

The chain carries TRBV19 and TRBJ1-1; D might be TRBD1 (6 bases). Germline V lookup: CDR1 LNHDA, CDR2 SQIVND (reference sequence). The CDR3 consists of 13 residues. The germline V and J ends were trimmed by 5 bases and 6 bases, with 13 bases remaining between them. The CDR3 region is CASSPWTASEAFF. DNA for the CDR3: TGTGCCAGTAGTCCTTGGACAGCCTCTGAAGCTTTCTTT.

The V call is TRBV7-6, the J call TRBJ1-2; maybe TRBD1 (6 bases). Germline V CDR1 and CDR2: SGHVS, FNYEAQ. V lost 5 bases to trimming and J lost 4 bases, with 14 bases between them. The CDR3 has 14 residues. This CDR3 reads CASSPEGDGYGYTF. DNA for the CDR3: TGTGCCAGCAGCCCCGAGGGGGACGGCTATGGCTACACCTTC. The whole variable domain, remainder taken from reference TRBV7-6 and TRBJ1-2, is GAGVSQSPRYKVTKRGQDVALRCDPISGHVSLYWYRQALGQGPEFLTYFNYEAQQDKSGLPNDRFSAERPEGSISTLTIQRTEQRDSAMYRCASSPEGDGYGYTFGSGTRLTVV.

The V gene is TRBV13, the J gene TRBJ1-2; 7 bases fit TRBD1. The CDR3 contains 15 residues. Trimming at V came to 3 bases and at J to 4 bases, leaving 8 bases not matched to a gene. From germline, CDR1 is PRHDT and CDR2 FYEKMQ (reference sequence). For the CDR3, the DNA is TGTGCCAGCAGCTTTTACGACAGGGACGGCTATGGCTACACCTTC. This translates into CASSFYDRDGYGYTF.

The chain joins TRBV10-3 to TRBJ2-5; D unresolved. This CDR3 has 13 amino acids. Between the trimmed V and J ends, which lost 6 bases and 3 bases, there was a span of 11 bases. The germline CDR1 and CDR2 sequences are ENHRY and SYGVKD. Here the CDR3 DNA reads TGTGCCATCAGCGGTTCCGGTAAAGAGACCCAGTACTTC. Protein: CAISGSGKETQYF.

The chain carries TRBV5-1 and TRBJ1-2, with D perhaps matching TRBD1 (5 bases). CDR3 size: 15 residues. Germline V gene data show CDR1 as SGHRS and CDR2 as YFSETQ. V was cut by 1 base and J by 3 bases, with 13 bases left in between. CDR3 sequence: CASSLSQGRDYGYTF. CDR3 in DNA: TGCGCCAGCAGCTTGAGTCAGGGCCGGGACTATGGCTACACCTTC.

This chain connects TRBV18 to TRBJ1-2; TRBD1 matches 7 bases. The length of the CDR3 is 12 residues. Germline-derived CDR1 and CDR2 are KGHSH and LQKENI. Trimming at V came to 6 bases and at J to 8 bases, leaving 6 bases not matched to a gene. CDR3 in amino acids: CASSLNRGGYTF. In DNA, the CDR3 is TGTGCCAGCTCCCTGAACAGGGGAGGCTACACCTTC.

The J gene is TRBJ2-7, the V gene TRBV10-3; 8 positions agree with TRBD2. This CDR3 contains 15 residues. V lost 1 base and J lost 2; bases outside the gene matches: 4. CDR1 is ENHRY, CDR2 SYGVKD, per germline. In nucleotides, the CDR3 is TGTGCCATCAGTGAGTTGCCTAGCGGGCCCTACGAGCAGTACTTC. Translated, it gives CAISELPSGPYEQYF.

The chain uses TRBV30 and TRBJ2-7, with D hard to call. Germline V CDR1 and CDR2: GTSNPN, SVGIG (reference sequence). The V and J ends lost 0 bases and 2 bases respectively, with 11 bases between them. The CDR3 extends over 14 amino acids. The CDR3 loop is CAWSVRRATYEQYF. In nucleotides, the CDR3 is TGTGCCTGGAGTGTCAGACGGGCAACCTACGAGCAGTACTTC.

This chain links TRBV11-1 with TRBJ2-1, with a weak D call TRBD2 (6 bases). The CDR3 spans 14 residues. The germline CDR1 and CDR2 sequences are SGHAT and FQDESV (reference sequence). V lost 5 bases to trimming and J lost 3 bases, with 11 bases between them. CDR3 coding DNA: TGTGCCAGCAGCAACCGGGGGAACTACAATGAGCAGTTCTTC. It codes for CASSNRGNYNEQFF.

This clone was observed once. The V and J genes are TRBV7-9 and TRBJ2-4; 7 bases map to TRBD1. In germline, CDR1 is SEHNR, CDR2 FQNEAQ (reference sequence). This CDR3 is built from 14 residues. V was pared by 3 bases and J by 9 bases, with 8 bases of the junction left unmatched. The CDR3 sequence: CASSLGQGVGIQYF. The CDR3 bases are TGTGCCAGCAGCTTGGGCCAGGGGGTCGGCATTCAGTACTTC.

This chain uses TRBV6-5 with TRBJ2-2; D is unclear. Trimming shortened V by 3 bases and J by 2 bases, and 10 bases separated the two germline ends. There are 15 residues in the CDR3. Germline V CDR1 and CDR2: MNHEY, SVGAGI. CDR3: CASSYSWINTGELFF. Here the CDR3 DNA reads TGTGCCAGCAGTTATAGTTGGATTAACACCGGGGAGCTGTTTTTT.